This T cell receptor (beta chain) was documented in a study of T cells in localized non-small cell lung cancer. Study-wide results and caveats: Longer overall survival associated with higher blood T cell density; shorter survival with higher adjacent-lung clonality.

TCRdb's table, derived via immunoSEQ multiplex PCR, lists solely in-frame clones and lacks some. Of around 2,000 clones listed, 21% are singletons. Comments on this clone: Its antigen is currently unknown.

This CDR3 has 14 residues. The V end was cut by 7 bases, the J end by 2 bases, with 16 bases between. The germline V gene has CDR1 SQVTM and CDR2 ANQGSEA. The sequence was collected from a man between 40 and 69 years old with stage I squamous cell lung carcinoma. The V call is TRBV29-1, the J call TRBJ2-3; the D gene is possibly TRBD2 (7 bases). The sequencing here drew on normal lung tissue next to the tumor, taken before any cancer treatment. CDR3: CSAGAGETTDTQYF. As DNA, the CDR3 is TGCAGCGCGGGGGCGGGGGAGACCACAGATACGCAGTATTTT.